The source of this T cell receptor (beta chain) is a study of blood T cell repertoires in COVID-19. Study-level information: Samples of COVID-19 (acute and convalescent) were obtained from the United States, Italy and Spain. PBMCs, B-cell-depleted T cells, or T cells provided the cDNA or gDNA that made up the material.

Trimming pared 0 bases from V and 5 bases from J, leaving 14 bases between. Germline values: CDR1 MNHEY, CDR2 SVGAGI. The CDR3 runs 15 residues. In the original processing: How many nucleated cells were present was estimated from reference gene primer amplification. Assay used: immunoSEQ multiplex PCR; TCRdb lists only in-frame clones, some missing. V, J and clone size were drawn from that table, and D and trimming were deduced from the DNA. The table lists approximately 280,000 clones, approximately 91% of them singletons, with around 2.1% in the top ten. The source material was peripheral blood. This chain links TRBV6-5 with TRBJ2-7; tentatively, D is TRBD1 (5 bases). The receptor's source is a man aged 50 to 60 with acute or convalescent COVID-19. CDR3 loop: CASSYSTAVGDEQYF. The CDR3, as DNA: TGTGCCAGCAGTTACTCGACGGCAGTAGGGGACGAGCAGTACTTC.